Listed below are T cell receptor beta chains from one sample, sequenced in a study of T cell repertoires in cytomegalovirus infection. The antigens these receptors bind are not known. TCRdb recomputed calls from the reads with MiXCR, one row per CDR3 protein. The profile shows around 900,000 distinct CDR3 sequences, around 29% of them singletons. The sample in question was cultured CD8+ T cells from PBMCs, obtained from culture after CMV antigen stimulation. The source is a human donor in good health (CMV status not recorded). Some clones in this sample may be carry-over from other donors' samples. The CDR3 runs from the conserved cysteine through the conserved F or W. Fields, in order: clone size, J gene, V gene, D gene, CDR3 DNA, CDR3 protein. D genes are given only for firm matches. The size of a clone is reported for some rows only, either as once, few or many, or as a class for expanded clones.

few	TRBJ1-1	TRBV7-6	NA	TGTGCCAGCAGTCCGAGTTCACTTAAAGCTTTCTTT	CASSPSSLKAFF
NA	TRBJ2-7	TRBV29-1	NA	TGCAGCGCTTTCGCGGGACGAACGGGGCACGAGCAGTACTTC	CSAFAGRTGHEQYF
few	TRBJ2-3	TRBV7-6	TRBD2	TGTGCCAGCAGCTTATCACTAGCGGGGAGCACAGATACGCAGTATTTT	CASSLSLAGSTDTQYF
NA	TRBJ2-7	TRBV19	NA	TGTGCCAGTAGTATAAAAGGTCTGGCCGCAGGGGATGAGCAGTACTTC	CASSIKGLAAGDEQYF
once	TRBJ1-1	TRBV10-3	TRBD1	TGTGCCATCAGTGTTTACATCCCTTGGGACAGGGAGGGCACTGAAGCTTTCTTT	CAISVYIPWDREGTEAFF
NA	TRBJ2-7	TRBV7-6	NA	TGTGCCAGCAAAGAGGGGGGCCTCTACGAGCAGTACTTC	CASKEGGLYEQYF
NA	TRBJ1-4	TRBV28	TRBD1	TGTGCCAGCAGCCGGGAAACAGGGGTCCCTACTGAAAAACTGTTTTTT	CASSRETGVPTEKLFF
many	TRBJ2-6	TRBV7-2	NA	TGTGCCAGCGGCTATGTGGGGCACTTTGGGGCCAACGTCCTGACTTTC	CASGYVGHFGANVLTF
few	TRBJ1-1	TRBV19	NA	TGTGCCAGTACCACAGGCCTCACTGAAGCTTTCTTT	CASTTGLTEAFF
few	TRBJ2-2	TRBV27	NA	TGTGCCAGCAGTTTTGGACTTTGGAACACCGGGGAGCTGTTTTTT	CASSFGLWNTGELFF
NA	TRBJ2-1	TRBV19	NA	TGTGCCAGTAGCAGGACGAGAAACAATGAGCAGTTCTTC	CASSRTRNNEQFF
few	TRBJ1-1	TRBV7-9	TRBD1	TGTGCCAGCAGCTTAGAGGGGGCAGGCGGGTACACTGAAGCTTTCTTT	CASSLEGAGGYTEAFF
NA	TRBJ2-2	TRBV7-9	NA	TGTGCCAGCAGCCCCCCCGGGGGTGTGATCACCGGGGAGCTGTTTTTT	CASSPPGGVITGELFF
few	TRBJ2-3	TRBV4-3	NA	TGCGCCAGCAGCCCCCACTGGACAAGTTTTACAGATACGCAGTATTTT	CASSPHWTSFTDTQYF
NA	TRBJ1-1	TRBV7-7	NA	TGTGCTAGCAGCTTACACTTGAACACTGAAGCTTTCTTT	CASSLHLNTEAFF
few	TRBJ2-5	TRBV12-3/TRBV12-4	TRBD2	TGTGCCAGCGGGGAGGGTGGGGAGACCCAGTACTTC	CASGEGGETQYF
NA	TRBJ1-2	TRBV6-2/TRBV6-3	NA	TGTGCCAGCAGCCAAGATCTCTATGGCTACACCTTC	CASSQDLYGYTF
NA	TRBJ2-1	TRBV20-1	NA	TGCAGTGCTAGAGATTTCGCCCTGGACCTAACCGTTACATCCGTTGAGCAGTTCTTC	CSARDFALDLTVTSVEQFF
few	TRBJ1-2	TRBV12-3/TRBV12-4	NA	TGTGCCATCCTCAAGGGGGGTTTGGGCTATGGCTACACCTTC	CAILKGGLGYGYTF
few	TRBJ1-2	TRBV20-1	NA	TGCAGTGCTCGGGACATCTATGGCTACACCTTC	CSARDIYGYTF
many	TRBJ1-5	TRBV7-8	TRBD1	TGTGCCAGCAGCTGGGGGACAGGGGACGACTCCGATAGCAATCAGCCCCAGCATTTT	CASSWGTGDDSDSNQPQHF
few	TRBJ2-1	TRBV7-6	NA	TGTGCCAGCAGCTTAGGATGGGCTACATCCCCTGTTAATGAGCAGTTCTTC	CASSLGWATSPVNEQFF
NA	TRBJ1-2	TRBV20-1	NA	TGCAGTGCTAGAGGGGGGGGGAACTATGGCTACACCTTC	CSARGGGNYGYTF
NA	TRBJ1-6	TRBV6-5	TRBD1	TGTGCCAGCAGTTACTCCCAGGGACAGGGATTTGATTCACCCCTCCACTTT	CASSYSQGQGFDSPLHF
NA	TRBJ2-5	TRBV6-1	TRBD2	TGTGCCAGCAGTGAAGGGTCCTATAGCGGGGAAGGCGAGACCCAGTACTTC	CASSEGSYSGEGETQYF
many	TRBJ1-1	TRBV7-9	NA	TGTGCCAGCAGCCCCGGGACTCGGAACACTGAAGCTTTCTTT	CASSPGTRNTEAFF
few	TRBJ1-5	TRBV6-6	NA	TGTGCCAGCAGGCGGAGGGGGGGAGATAGCAATCAGCCCCAGCATTTT	CASRRRGGDSNQPQHF
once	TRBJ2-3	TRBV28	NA	TGTGCCAGCAGTTTGCCCCCGCCCCGGAGGACCCTTGTTATCCGCACAGATACGCAGTATTTT	CASSLPPPRRTLVIRTDTQYF
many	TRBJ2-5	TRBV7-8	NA	TGTGCCAGCAGCTCCAGACCTCCGCCAGTGGAGACCCAGTACTTC	CASSSRPPPVETQYF
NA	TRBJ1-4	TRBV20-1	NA	TGCAGTGCTAGAGATGGGGCGGCAACTAATGAAAAACTGTTTTTT	CSARDGAATNEKLFF
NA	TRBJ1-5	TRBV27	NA	TGTGCCAGCAGTCTGTATCGACAGAGCAATCAGCCCCAGCATTTT	CASSLYRQSNQPQHF
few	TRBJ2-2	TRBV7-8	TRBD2	TGTGCCAGCAGCTTAGTCGGGGAGGGAACATATGCGCCCACCGGGGAGCTGTTTTTT	CASSLVGEGTYAPTGELFF
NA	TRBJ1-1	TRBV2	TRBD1	TGTGCCAGCAGCCCCCGGGACAGTGTCACTGAAGCTTTCTTT	CASSPRDSVTEAFF
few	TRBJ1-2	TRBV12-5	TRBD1	TGTGCTAGTCACCGACCGGACAGGGGCTACACCTTC	CASHRPDRGYTF
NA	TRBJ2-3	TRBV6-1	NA	TGTGCCAGCAGTGAAGAGGTCTTGCTAGATACGCAGTATTTT	CASSEEVLLDTQYF
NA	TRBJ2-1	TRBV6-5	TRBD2	TGTGCCAGCAGTTACAGGAGCGGGGGGATAAACAATGAGCAGTTCTTC	CASSYRSGGINNEQFF
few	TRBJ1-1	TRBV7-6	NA	TGTGCCAGCAGCTTAGCGGCCCAGGGCACCACTGAAGCTTTCTTT	CASSLAAQGTTEAFF
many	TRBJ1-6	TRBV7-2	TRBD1	TGTGCCAGCAGCCGTCCGGGACAGACTCCCCTGACGGGATCACCCCTCCACTTT	CASSRPGQTPLTGSPLHF
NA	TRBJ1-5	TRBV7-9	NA	TGTGCCAGCAGCAACGACAGGCCCCCCGGTCAGCCCCAGCATTTT	CASSNDRPPGQPQHF
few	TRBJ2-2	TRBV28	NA	TGTGCCAGCAGTTTAACCGGGACCTACACCGGGGAGCTGTTTTTT	CASSLTGTYTGELFF
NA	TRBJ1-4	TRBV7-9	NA	TGTGCCAGCAGGCCAGGGAGTCGAACTAATGAAAAACTGTTTTTT	CASRPGSRTNEKLFF
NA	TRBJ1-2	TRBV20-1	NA	TGCAGTGCTATAAAAGACCTCTATGGCTACACCTTC	CSAIKDLYGYTF
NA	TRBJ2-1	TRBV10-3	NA	TGTGCCATCAGTGAGTCGGACGGGGCAATGAGTAAACAGTTCTTC	CAISESDGAMSKQFF
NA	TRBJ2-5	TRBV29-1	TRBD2	TGCAGCGTTGGCACTAGCGGGGATCAAGAGACCCAGTACTTC	CSVGTSGDQETQYF
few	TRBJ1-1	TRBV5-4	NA	TGTGCCAGCAGCACCCGAGAGAACACTGAAGCTTTCTTT	CASSTRENTEAFF
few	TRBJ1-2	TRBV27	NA	TGTGCCAGCAGTTTAGCCGGATTGCGGGGCTACACCTTC	CASSLAGLRGYTF
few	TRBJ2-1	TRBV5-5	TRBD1	TGTGCCAGCAGCGAAACCGGGACAGGGTGGGGGAATGAGCAGTTCTTC	CASSETGTGWGNEQFF
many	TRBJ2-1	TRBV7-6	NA	TGTGCCAGCAGCTTAAGAACCGGGCCTGGGCCCTACAATGAGCAGTTCTTC	CASSLRTGPGPYNEQFF
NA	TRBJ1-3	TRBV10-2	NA	TGCGCCAGCAGTGAAAGAGGGGAGAATGGAAACACCATATATTTT	CASSERGENGNTIYF
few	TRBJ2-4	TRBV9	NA	TGTGCCAGTAGCGTAGCAGGGTCCGGCATTCAGTACTTC	CASSVAGSGIQYF
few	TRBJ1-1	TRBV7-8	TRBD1	TGTGCCAGCAGCTTCGCGACAGGGGTTCGAACTGAAGCTTTCTTT	CASSFATGVRTEAFF